These T cell receptor beta chains were read from a single sample in a study of blood T cell repertoires in COVID-19. Libraries were prepared by immunoSEQ multiplex PCR; TCRdb keeps only in-frame clonotypes and omits some of them. This sample has approximately 210,000 clones; 70% to 90% occur once, and the top ten carry roughly 0.91%. The specimen was peripheral blood. The receptors come from a man aged 55 to 69 with COVID-19, enrolled during active disease. Both conserved end residues are part of each CDR3. Fields, in order: J gene, V gene, clone size, D gene, CDR3 DNA, CDR3 protein. The D gene is left open where the match is weak. Not all rows give a size; the values are once, few, many and, for expanded clones, a class.

>TRBJ1-3|TRBV9|-|-
TGTGCCAGCAGCTCTAAGGGGGGGGACTTCTCTGGAAACACCATATATTTT
CASSSKGGDFSGNTIYF
>TRBJ1-5|TRBV27|few|-
TGTGCCAGCACCCCACGGGGGGGAAGGTGGGCTCAGCCCCAGCATTTT
CASTPRGGRWAQPQHF
>TRBJ1-1|TRBV5-1|-|-
TGCGCCAGCAGCCCCGGGGGTGGGAGGGACACTGAAGCTTTCTTT
CASSPGGGRDTEAFF
>TRBJ2-1|TRBV29-1|-|-
TGCAGCGTTGAAGATCCCTCCCCCCCCATCGGTGAGCAGTTCTTC
CSVEDPSPPIGEQFF
>TRBJ2-1|TRBV5-1|-|TRBD1
TGCGCCAGCAGCGCCCGACAGGGGTCGCATGAGCAGTTCTTC
CASSARQGSHEQFF
>TRBJ2-7|TRBV7-3|-|-
TGTGCCAGCAGCCGAGGGATGGAGCAGTACTTC
CASSRGMEQYF
>TRBJ1-2|TRBV3-1/TRBV3-2|-|TRBD1
TGTGCCAGCAGCCAAGGACCCGGGACAGGGACTTATGGCTACACCTTC
CASSQGPGTGTYGYTF
>TRBJ1-2|TRBV6-5|-|TRBD1
TGTGCCAGCAGTTCCGGGACAGGGGGCGGCAGTGGCTACACCTTC
CASSSGTGGGSGYTF
>TRBJ2-3|TRBV5-6|-|TRBD2
TGTGCCAGCAGCTCCCCTCGGGGACTAGCGGGAGGAAGCACAGATACGCAGTATTTT
CASSSPRGLAGGSTDTQYF
>TRBJ1-6|TRBV5-5|-|TRBD1
TGTGCCAGCAGCTTGGATGCGACAGGGGGATCACCCCTCCACTTT
CASSLDATGGSPLHF
>TRBJ2-1|TRBV10-3|-|-
TGTGCCATCAGTGAGTCCGTCCATGAGCAGTTCTTC
CAISESVHEQFF
>TRBJ1-5|TRBV2|once|-
TGTGCCAGCAGTGGCGGGAGGGTGAACAATCAGCCCCAGCATTTT
CASSGGRVNNQPQHF
>TRBJ1-2|TRBV3-1/TRBV3-2|-|TRBD1
TGTGCCAGCAGCCTTGAGGGGGCGCCTGGCTACACCTTC
CASSLEGAPGYTF
>TRBJ1-5|TRBV4-3|-|-
TGCGCCAGCAGCCAAGATGTGGGGGCGGGTCAGCCCCAGCATTTT
CASSQDVGAGQPQHF
>TRBJ1-6|TRBV30|-|-
TGTGCCTGGAAACTTGGTCCGATTAATTCACCCCTCCACTTT
CAWKLGPINSPLHF
>TRBJ2-5|TRBV7-9|-|-
TGTGCCAGCGCCATCCAGGGGGGTTGGGAGACCCAGTACTTC
CASAIQGGWETQYF
>TRBJ2-7|TRBV4-1|-|-
TGCGCCAGCAGCCTTGCGGGTCGCGGTGGGTACGAGCAGTACTTC
CASSLAGRGGYEQYF
>TRBJ1-2|TRBV7-9|-|TRBD1
TGTGCCAGCAGCCCGAGCCAGACAGGGATGGGTGGCTACACCTTC
CASSPSQTGMGGYTF
>TRBJ2-3|TRBV2|-|-
TGTGCCAGCAGTGACGACAGCCCCTATACGCAGTATTTT
CASSDDSPYTQYF
>TRBJ2-7|TRBV19|few|TRBD2
TGTGCCAGTAGTCCGCCCCCCGGACTAGCGGGCACCTACGAGCAGTACTTC
CASSPPPGLAGTYEQYF
>TRBJ1-4|TRBV9|-|-
TGTGCCAGCAGCGTAGATAGGGGGGGTGAAAAACTGTTTTTT
CASSVDRGGEKLFF
>TRBJ1-6|TRBV30|-|-
TGTGCCTGGAGTGTGGCAGGATCCTATAATTCACCCCTCCACTTT
CAWSVAGSYNSPLHF
>TRBJ1-5|TRBV27|-|-
TGTGCCAGCAGTTCCCTCCCCATATCAGGTTATGGTCAGCCCCAGCATTTT
CASSSLPISGYGQPQHF
>TRBJ2-7|TRBV11-2|-|TRBD1
TGTGCCAGCGGACAGGTTGCCTTCTACGAGCAGTACTTC
CASGQVAFYEQYF
>TRBJ2-1|TRBV9|-|-
TGTGCCAGCAGCGTAGGGGGAAGCGGCTCCTACAATGAGCAGTTCTTC
CASSVGGSGSYNEQFF
>TRBJ1-2|TRBV29-1|few|-
TGCAGCGTTGAACGGGACTATGGCTACACCTTC
CSVERDYGYTF
>TRBJ2-1|TRBV3-1/TRBV3-2|-|-
TGTGCCAGCAGCCCGCCCGGGACTCCAGGCAATGAGCAGTTCTTC
CASSPPGTPGNEQFF
>TRBJ1-4|TRBV3-1/TRBV3-2|-|-
TGTGCCAGCAGCCAAAGAGGGACTAATGAAAAACTGTTTTTT
CASSQRGTNEKLFF
>TRBJ2-5|TRBV27|-|TRBD1
TGTGCCAGCAGTCCACAGGGGGCCCAAGAGACCCAGTACTTC
CASSPQGAQETQYF
>TRBJ1-5|TRBV19|-|TRBD1
TGTGCCAGTACAGGGGGCGAGAGTCAGCCCCAGCATTTT
CASTGGESQPQHF
>TRBJ1-1|TRBV11-2|few|-
TGTGCCAGCAGCTTGAACGGGGGAAAGAACACTGAAGCTTTCTTT
CASSLNGGKNTEAFF
>TRBJ1-2|TRBV27|-|TRBD1
TGTGCCAGCAGTTTACGGGCAGGGGGAGGCTACACCTTC
CASSLRAGGGYTF
>TRBJ1-1|TRBV2|few|-
TGTGCCAGCAACGGGGAGGTGAACACTGAAGCTTTCTTT
CASNGEVNTEAFF
>TRBJ2-1|TRBV3-1/TRBV3-2|-|-
TGTGCCAGCACCTCCGGGAGCTTTTACAATGAGCAGTTCTTC
CASTSGSFYNEQFF
>TRBJ1-5|TRBV4-1|few|-
TGCGCCAGCAGCCAAGACTCGAGCGGGTATAGCAATCAGCCCCAGCATTTT
CASSQDSSGYSNQPQHF
>TRBJ1-1|TRBV12-3/TRBV12-4|few|-
TGTGCCAGCAGCTCCCCTAGGCACACTGAAGCTTTCTTT
CASSSPRHTEAFF
>TRBJ2-7|TRBV4-3|once|-
TGCGCCAGCAGCCAAGGGGCTACAGGGAGATCGGACGAGCAGTACTTC
CASSQGATGRSDEQYF
>TRBJ1-6|TRBV27|-|-
TGTGCCAGCAGTTACGGGGTAGCCGGCTCCTATAATTCACCCCTCCACTTT
CASSYGVAGSYNSPLHF
>TRBJ1-2|TRBV5-1|-|-
TGCGCCAGCAGCTTGGTCCCCCAGGGGAACTATGGCTACACCTTC
CASSLVPQGNYGYTF
>TRBJ2-2|TRBV6-5|-|-
TGTGCCAGCAGTAGCCAGGGAAACACCGGGGAGCTGTTTTTT
CASSSQGNTGELFF
>TRBJ1-1|TRBV12-3/TRBV12-4|-|TRBD1
TGTGCCAGCAGTTTGGGACAGGGACCTTTCTTT
CASSLGQGPFF
>TRBJ2-2|TRBV5-4|-|TRBD2
TGTGCCAGCAGCTTTAGCGGGAGTTCAACCGGGGAGCTGTTTTTT
CASSFSGSSTGELFF
>TRBJ1-4|TRBV15|-|-
TGTGCCACCAGCCCTCTACAGCCCCAGGTTGGGGAAAAACTGTTTTTT
CATSPLQPQVGEKLFF
>TRBJ2-7|TRBV27|-|TRBD2
TGTGCCAGCAGTTTCTCGGGACTAGCGGGAACCCGGATCTTC
CASSFSGLAGTRIF
>TRBJ1-1|TRBV25-1|-|-
TGTGCCACCCGGGACACATCGATCACTGAAGCTTTCTTT
CATRDTSITEAFF
>TRBJ1-1|TRBV7-9|-|TRBD1
TGTGCCAGCAGCCCGGGGACAGTGAACACTGAAGCTTTCTTT
CASSPGTVNTEAFF
>TRBJ2-7|TRBV11-3|-|TRBD2
TGTGCCAGCAAGAACCGGCTAGCGGGAGTACCCTACGAGCAGTACTTC
CASKNRLAGVPYEQYF
>TRBJ1-4|TRBV5-4|-|TRBD1
TGTGCCAGCAGCTTAGACAGGGGGGCTGAAAAACTGTTTTTT
CASSLDRGAEKLFF
>TRBJ1-1|TRBV7-2|-|TRBD1
TGTGCCAGCAGCTTTGGACAGGGGAACACTGAAGCTTTCTTT
CASSFGQGNTEAFF
>TRBJ1-1|TRBV7-2|once|TRBD1
TGTGCCAGCAGCTCGGGACAGGTGAACACTGAAGCTTTCTTT
CASSSGQVNTEAFF
>TRBJ1-6|TRBV4-1|-|-
TGCGCCAGCAGCCAAGACCCAGGGGAAGTATTCCCCCTCCACTTT
CASSQDPGEVFPLHF
>TRBJ1-4|TRBV18|-|TRBD1
TGTGCCAGCTCTCCGGGACAGGGCCGAGAAAAACTGTTTTTT
CASSPGQGREKLFF
>TRBJ2-7|TRBV9|once|TRBD2
TGTGCCAGCAGCGTAGATGTGACTAGCGGGACGCAGCAGTACTTC
CASSVDVTSGTQQYF
>TRBJ1-2|TRBV7-9|-|-
TGTGCCAGCAGCTTAGTAACAGGGATAGGCTACACCTTC
CASSLVTGIGYTF
>TRBJ2-1|TRBV18|-|-
TGTGCCAGCTCACCCTCGGTAGCGCGGGAGCAGTTCTTC
CASSPSVAREQFF